These 14 T cell receptor beta chains came from one sample sequenced in a study of identical twins. TCRdb used MiXCR to reprocess the 5' RACE reads, holding one entry per CDR3 protein. The sample includes fewer than 650,000 distinct CDR3 sequences, 7.1% of them seen just once. A further study also used this sample, focusing on yellow fever vaccine responses in identical twins.

Sample: PBMCs. All receptors derive from a woman aged 18-35 years in good health.

This clonotype was picked up many times. The rearrangement uses TRBV25-1 and TRBJ2-3; 7 bases match TRBD2. CDR1 is MGHDK and CDR2 is SYGVNS in the germline V gene. The CDR3 runs to 15 residues. The J segment lost 1 base and the V segment lost 6 bases, leaving 7 bases of the junction unmatched. CDR3 region: CASRPVGGGTDTQYF. The CDR3 coding sequence is TGTGCCAGCAGACCCGTTGGGGGGGGCACAGATACGCAGTATTTT.

This chain joins TRBV5-1 and TRBJ2-7; D is uncertain. Between the trimmed V and J ends, which lost 0 bases and 6 bases, there was a span of 16 bases. The CDR3 consists of 15 residues. The V gene's germline CDR1 is SGHRS and CDR2 YFSETQ. The CDR3 DNA reads as TGCGCCAGCAGCTTGGGCAGCTCGCCTTTACGCGAGCAGTACTTC. Translating it yields CASSLGSSPLREQYF.

This clonotype was recorded many times. The gene calls are TRBV5-1 and TRBJ1-1, with TRBD1 matching 8 bases. Germline loops: CDR1 SGHRS, CDR2 YFSETQ. V lost 2 bases, J lost 6 bases, and 9 bases stayed unmatched. The CDR3 loop spans 15 amino acids. The CDR3 nucleotides read TGCGCCAGCAGCTTCTTAACAGGGGGTAGCTCTGAAGCTTTCTTT. Protein product: CASSFLTGGSSEAFF.

This clonotype has a handful of counts. The chain employs TRBV27 and TRBJ2-7; D could derive from TRBD1 or TRBD2 (6 bases each). The germline V and J ends were trimmed by 6 bases and 0 bases, with 15 bases remaining between them. The CDR3 runs to 15 residues. Germline V lookup: CDR1 MNHEY, CDR2 SMNVEV (reference sequence). The CDR3 spells CASRGAGLASYEQYF. The CDR3 DNA reads TGTGCCAGCAGGGGGGCGGGACTTGCCTCCTACGAGCAGTACTTC.

At least ten counts were recorded for this clonotype. V gene TRBV20-1 combines with J gene TRBJ2-5, with 7 bases fitting TRBD2. There are 15 residues in the CDR3. V trimming: 1 base; J trimming: 4 bases; junction bases outside the gene matches: 9. Germline V gene lookup returns CDR1 DFQATT and CDR2 SNEGSKA (reference sequence). CDR3: CSARGERERRETQYF. CDR3 DNA: TGCAGTGCTAGAGGGGAGCGGGAACGGCGAGAGACCCAGTACTTC.

This clonotype was counted at least ten times. The chain is built from TRBV12-3 or TRBV12-4 and TRBJ1-1; D not certain. The CDR3 is 13 residues long. Trimming removed 2 bases at V and 8 bases at J, with 12 bases between. The CDR3 loop is CASSLPGPTEAFF. The CDR3 nucleotides read TGTGCCAGCAGTTTACCTGGCCCCACGGAAGCTTTCTTT.

This clonotype has a handful of counts. The chain employs TRBV10-3 and TRBJ2-1; no clear D. This CDR3 has 13 amino acids. Germline V gene data show CDR1 as ENHRY and CDR2 as SYGVKD. Trimming took 4 bases from V and 5 from J, leaving 9 bases between them. CDR3: CAISVGENNEQFF. The DNA of the CDR3 is TGTGCCATCAGTGTCGGTGAAAACAATGAGCAGTTCTTC.

The table lists this clonotype with a few counts. The chain recombines TRBV24-1 with TRBJ1-4; 9 bases align to TRBD1. The CDR3 runs to 15 residues. Germline lookup yields CDR1 KGHDR and CDR2 SFDVKD. V lost 6 bases, J lost 8 bases, and 9 bases stayed unmatched. The CDR3 coding sequence is TGTGCCACCAGTCCAGGGACAGGGAATAAGGAAAAACTGTTTTTT. This encodes CATSPGTGNKEKLFF.

There are many counts of this clonotype. J is TRBJ2-1 and V is TRBV28; D is uncertain. Looked up from germline, CDR1 is MDHEN and CDR2 is SYDVKM. Between the trimmed V and J ends, which lost 2 bases and 5 bases, there was a span of 13 bases. The CDR3 totals 15 residues. CDR3 bases: TGTGCCAGCAGTTTACGGTCTACTCACAACAATGAGCAGTTCTTC. Its translation is CASSLRSTHNNEQFF.

This clonotype was observed many times. This sequence joins TRBV2 and TRBJ2-1, with 7 bases identical to TRBD1. The length of the CDR3 is 17 residues. The junction had 18 bases not matched to a gene; V was cut back by 6 bases and J by 7 bases. Germline lookup yields CDR1 SNHLY and CDR2 FYNNEI. The CDR3 spells CASSPSRQGEVKNEQFF. The CDR3 DNA is TGTGCCAGCAGCCCAAGCCGACAGGGTGAGGTTAAGAATGAGCAGTTCTTC. Drawing the rest from reference TRBV2 and TRBJ2-1, the complete variable domain is EPEVTQTPSHQVTQMGQEVILRCVPISNHLYFYWYRQILGQKVEFLVSFYNNEISEKSEIFDDQFSVERPDGSNFTLKIRSTKLEDSAMYFCASSPSRQGEVKNEQFFGPGTRLTVL.

The J gene is TRBJ2-7, the V gene TRBV18; TRBD1 agrees at 7 bases. Germline V gene lookup returns CDR1 KGHSH and CDR2 LQKENI. The CDR3 runs 12 residues. Trimming took 4 bases from V and 5 from J; bases not matched to a gene: 2. The CDR3 here is CASSRDRDEQYF. CDR3 in DNA: TGTGCCAGCTCACGCGACAGGGACGAGCAGTACTTC.

This clonotype was observed a handful of times. The chain carries TRBV7-9 and TRBJ2-5; TRBD1 matches 10 bases. Germline loops: CDR1 SEHNR, CDR2 FQNEAQ (reference sequence). With V trimmed by 5 bases and J by 1 base, 7 bases remained unmatched. This CDR3 spans 16 amino acids. CDR3 nucleotides: TGTGCCAGCAGCAAAACCTGGACAGGGGGCCAAGAGACCCAGTACTTC. Translating it yields CASSKTWTGGQETQYF. Full variable domain (rest looked up from reference TRBV7-9 and TRBJ2-5): DTGVSQNPRHKITKRGQNVTFRCDPISEHNRLYWYRQTLGQGPEFLTYFQNEAQLEKSRLLSDRFSAERPKGSFSTLEIQRTEQGDSAMYLCASSKTWTGGQETQYFGPGTRLLVL.

A few counts support this clonotype. V usage is TRBV12-3 or TRBV12-4 and J usage is TRBJ2-3; 13 nucleotides match TRBD2. The CDR3 is made up of 17 amino acids. V dropped 4 bases and J dropped 6; count of bases not matched to a gene: 10. The CDR3 spells CASSSSAGLAGVDTQYF. The CDR3 DNA follows: TGTGCCAGCAGTTCCTCAGCTGGACTAGCGGGAGTCGATACGCAGTATTTT.

Only a few counts were recorded for this clonotype. The chain joins TRBV20-1 to TRBJ1-3, with D tentatively TRBD1 (6 bases). The CDR3 is 13 amino acids. Germline V gene data show CDR1 as DFQATT and CDR2 as SNEGSKA (reference sequence). V was shortened by 7 bases and J by 4 bases, with 14 bases between the two germline ends. The chain's CDR3 is CSGTEDTGNTIYF. CDR3 bases: TGCAGTGGGACAGAAGATACGGGAAACACCATATATTTT.